The 27 T cell receptor beta chains below were found in one sample sequenced in a study of blood T cell repertoires in COVID-19. Produced via immunoSEQ multiplex PCR; TCRdb's table is partial and in-frame only. The sample has around 61,000 clones; around nine tenths are singletons. The specimen was peripheral blood. These receptors were obtained from a man in his fifties or sixties with acute or convalescent COVID-19.

This chain links TRBV5-1 with TRBJ2-1; no firm D call. The CDR3 covers 13 residues. Per the germline V gene, CDR1 is SGHRS and CDR2 is YFSETQ. V was shortened by 2 bases and J by 4 bases, with 7 bases between the two germline ends. CDR3 nucleotides: TGCGCCAGCAGCTTTGGGCAGTACAATGAGCAGTTCTTC. It is translated as CASSFGQYNEQFF.

The chain uses TRBV29-1 and TRBJ2-7; weak D call: TRBD1 (6 bases). Germline CDR1 reads SQVTM; CDR2 reads ANQGSEA. The CDR3 is made up of 13 amino acids. The V end was cut by 6 bases, the J end by 0 bases, with 12 bases between. The chain's CDR3 is CSVQTGSSYEQYF. Written as DNA, the CDR3 is TGCAGCGTCCAGACAGGCAGCTCCTACGAGCAGTACTTC.

This rearrangement joins TRBV6-1 to TRBJ1-2; TRBD1 is a possible D gene (5 bases). V was cut by 2 bases and J by 4 bases, with 5 bases left in between. Germline V gene lookup returns CDR1 MNHNS and CDR2 SASEGT. This CDR3 has 12 amino acids. The CDR3 DNA follows: TGTGCCAGCAGTGAAAGGGGCTATGGCTACACCTTC. It specifies CASSERGYGYTF.

This sequence joins TRBV7-2 and TRBJ1-2; no definite D call. Per the germline V gene, CDR1 is SGHTA and CDR2 is FQGNSA. V was trimmed by 2 bases and J by 4 bases, leaving 14 bases between them. The CDR3 consists of 15 residues. CDR3 sequence reads: CASSLLPDTVYGYTF. The CDR3 DNA reads TGTGCCAGCAGCTTACTCCCTGACACCGTCTATGGCTACACCTTC.

This chain uses TRBV30 with TRBJ2-1, with a possible D match to TRBD1 (5 bases). The CDR3 contains 15 residues. With 0 bases removed from V and 1 base from J, the gap between germline ends came to 10 bases. Germline V gene lookup returns CDR1 GTSNPN and CDR2 SVGIG (reference sequence). CDR3 region: CAWSVTVRSYNEQFF. The CDR3 DNA follows: TGTGCCTGGAGTGTGACAGTTCGATCCTACAATGAGCAGTTCTTC.

This clone was recorded once. The chain is built from TRBV30 and TRBJ1-5; the D gene is possibly TRBD1 (5 bases). Germline V gene lookup returns CDR1 GTSNPN and CDR2 SVGIG (reference sequence). Trimming pared 0 bases from V and 4 bases from J, leaving 16 bases between. The CDR3 length is 16 residues. CDR3 protein: CAWSVNSMTVNQPQHF. Written as DNA, the CDR3 is TGTGCCTGGAGTGTAAACTCGATGACAGTGAATCAGCCCCAGCATTTT. Filled out from reference TRBV30 and TRBJ1-5, the complete variable domain reads SQTIHQWPATLVQPVGSPLSLECTVEGTSNPNLYWYRQAAGRGLQLLFYSVGIGQISSEVPQNLSASRPQDRQFILSSKKLLLSDSGFYLCAWSVNSMTVNQPQHFGDGTRLSIL.

This chain joins TRBV5-1 and TRBJ2-1; D uncertain. The CDR3 spans 12 residues. The V gene's germline CDR1 is SGHRS and CDR2 YFSETQ. Trimming pared 0 bases from V and 6 bases from J, leaving 4 bases between. This chain's CDR3 is CASSLDINEQFF. In nucleotides, the CDR3 is TGCGCCAGCAGCTTGGACATCAATGAGCAGTTCTTC. The complete variable domain, with remaining parts taken from reference TRBV5-1 and TRBJ2-1, reads KAGVTQTPRYLIKTRGQQVTLSCSPISGHRSVSWYQQTPGQGLQFLFEYFSETQRNKGNFPGRFSGRQFSNSRSEMNVSTLELGDSALYLCASSLDINEQFFGPGTRLTVL.

The count of this clone is one. Here the CDR3 DNA reads TGTGCCAGCGGTCAGGGTGGCAATCAGCCCCAGCATTTT. This codes for CASGQGGNQPQHF. This sequence joins TRBV6-5 and TRBJ1-5; D may be TRBD1 (5 bases). CDR1 is MNHEY and CDR2 is SVGAGI in the germline V gene. Trimming stripped 8 bases from V and 2 bases from J, with 10 bases between. This CDR3 has 13 residues.

The chain couples TRBV19 to TRBJ1-4, with D possibly being TRBD1 (6 bases). The CDR3 length is 14 residues. V gave up 7 bases and J gave up 2 bases, with 11 bases separating them. Germline lookup yields CDR1 LNHDA and CDR2 SQIVND (reference sequence). CDR3 sequence reads: CASTRGRTNEKLFF. The DNA of the CDR3 is TGTGCCAGTACCAGGGGCCGGACTAATGAAAAACTGTTTTTT.

V gene TRBV23-1 combines with J gene TRBJ2-7; D unclear. TRBV23-1 is an ORF, and what it does is uncertain. The CDR3 runs to 14 residues. V was clipped by 0 bases and J by 3 bases, with 9 bases between them. Written as DNA, the CDR3 is TGCGCCAGCAGTCAATCGAGGCCTTACTACGAGCAGTACTTC. Translation gives CASSQSRPYYEQYF.

The J gene is TRBJ2-1, the V gene TRBV4-1; D is unclear. The germline gives CDR1 MGHRA, CDR2 YSYEKL. V was trimmed by 6 bases and J by 4 bases, leaving 13 bases between them. There are 14 residues in the CDR3. The CDR3 region is CASSILQSYNEQFF. For the CDR3, the DNA is TGCGCCAGCAGTATACTCCAATCTTACAATGAGCAGTTCTTC.

The chain joins TRBV4-1 to TRBJ1-2; D is ambiguous. Trimming left V 3 bases short and J 8 bases short, with 16 bases between. CDR1 is MGHRA, CDR2 YSYEKL, per germline. This CDR3 is built from 14 residues. This CDR3 reads CASSHGVLTRGYTF. CDR3 bases: TGCGCCAGCAGCCACGGGGTACTCACGCGGGGCTACACCTTC.

This clone turned up a few times. The chain combines TRBV19 with TRBJ1-1; D gene uncertain. V lost 6 bases to trimming and J lost 1 base, with 12 bases between them. CDR1 is LNHDA, CDR2 SQIVND, per germline (reference sequence). This CDR3 has 14 residues. The CDR3 DNA follows: TGTGCCAGTAGCCAAAACGCTAGGAACACTGAAGCTTTCTTT. It encodes CASSQNARNTEAFF.

The chain uses TRBV6-4 and TRBJ1-2, with 7 bases lining up with TRBD1. Trimming cost V 0 bases and J 13 bases; bases outside gene matches: 8. Germline CDR1 reads MRHNA; CDR2 reads SNTAGT. This CDR3 is built from 13 residues. The CDR3 nucleotides read TGTGCCAGCAGTGACTCGATAAAGGGGGCTTTCACCTTC. Amino acids: CASSDSIKGAFTF.

V usage is TRBV6-5 and J usage is TRBJ1-2, with D possibly matching TRBD1 (5 bases). V gave up 0 bases and J gave up 4 bases, with 9 bases separating them. Germline CDR1 and CDR2: MNHEY and SVGAGI. The length of the CDR3 is 14 residues. The CDR3 sequence: CASSYSEGPYGYTF. CDR3 nucleotides: TGTGCCAGCAGTTACTCGGAGGGGCCCTATGGCTACACCTTC.

V is TRBV5-5 and J is TRBJ1-1; no definite D call. Germline CDR1 and CDR2: SGHKS and YYEKEE (reference sequence). This CDR3 spans 13 amino acids. V was clipped by 4 bases and J by 6 bases, with 13 bases between them. The CDR3 DNA follows: TGTGCCAGCAGCACCGGGATTCTAGCTGAAGCTTTCTTT. Translated, it gives CASSTGILAEAFF. Filled out from reference TRBV5-5 and TRBJ1-1, the complete variable domain reads DAGVTQSPTHLIKTRGQQVTLRCSPISGHKSVSWYQQVLGQGPQFIFQYYEKEERGRGNFPDRFSARQFPNYSSELNVNALLLGDSALYLCASSTGILAEAFFGQGTRLTVV.

The chain is built from TRBV7-9 and TRBJ2-7, with 8 bases identical to TRBD1. CDR3 length: 17 amino acids. Germline trimming cut 8 bases from V and 5 bases from J; bases unmatched to any gene: 20. The germline CDR1 and CDR2 sequences are SEHNR and FQNEAQ (reference sequence). DNA for the CDR3: TGTGCCAGCCGTCTAGCCGGGACGGGGCAGGGGGCTAACGAGCAGTACTTC. Its translation is CASRLAGTGQGANEQYF. Using reference TRBV7-9 and TRBJ2-7 for the parts outside the CDR3, the full variable domain is DTGVSQNPRHKITKRGQNVTFRCDPISEHNRLYWYRQTLGQGPEFLTYFQNEAQLEKSRLLSDRFSAERPKGSFSTLEIQRTEQGDSAMYLCASRLAGTGQGANEQYFGPGTRLTVT.

The table lists this clone with a count of one. This chain joins TRBV7-9 and TRBJ1-4; TRBD1 is a possible D gene (5 bases). Trimming removed 6 bases from V and 8 bases from J, with 16 bases in between. The CDR3 loop spans 14 amino acids. Per germline, CDR1 SEHNR and CDR2 FQNEAQ (reference sequence). The CDR3 DNA reads as TGTGCCAGCAGACCTTTAGGAGGGGACGAAAAACTGTTTTTT. This translates into CASRPLGGDEKLFF.

The chain employs TRBV10-1 and TRBJ2-7; 9 bases fit TRBD2. The CDR3 runs 16 residues. Germline V gene data show CDR1 as WNHNN and CDR2 as SYGVQD (reference sequence). V shed 0 bases, J shed 5 bases, and the junction held 8 bases outside the gene matches. CDR3 sequence: CASSESRGGGLDEQYF. In DNA, the CDR3 is TGCGCCAGCAGTGAGTCGCGGGGGGGCGGATTGGACGAGCAGTACTTC.

CDR3 nucleotide sequence: TGTGCCAGCACGGAAGCAGGGGCCCATGGCTACACCTTC. The encoded protein is CASTEAGAHGYTF. The chain uses TRBV6-6 and TRBJ1-2, with D perhaps matching TRBD1 (6 bases). With 7 bases removed from V and 6 bases from J, the gap between germline ends came to 15 bases. The CDR3 is 13 amino acids. The germline V gene encodes CDR1 MNHNY and CDR2 SVGAGI (reference sequence).

CDR3 region: CASSPSGGTTDTQYF. The CDR3 DNA sequence: TGTGCCAGCAGCCCTAGCGGGGGGACAACAGATACGCAGTATTTT. The chain uses TRBV7-9 and TRBJ2-3, with 11 nucleotides matching TRBD2. This CDR3 spans 15 amino acids. In germline, CDR1 is SEHNR, CDR2 FQNEAQ (reference sequence). V was clipped by 5 bases and J by 3 bases; unmatched bases: 4.

The chain carries TRBV10-3 and TRBJ1-5; D is perhaps TRBD1 (5 bases). V was pared by 6 bases and J by 4 bases, with 10 bases between. Germline loops: CDR1 ENHRY, CDR2 SYGVKD. This CDR3 comprises 13 residues. Here the CDR3 reads CAIRQGMNQPQHF. CDR3 sequence (DNA): TGTGCCATCAGGCAGGGAATGAATCAGCCCCAGCATTTT.

J is TRBJ1-3 and V is TRBV24-1; D not resolved. This CDR3 comprises 15 residues. Germline assignment: CDR1 KGHDR and CDR2 SFDVKD. V lost 6 bases, J lost 0 bases, and 11 bases lay in between. Here the CDR3 reads CATSSPGNSGNTIYF. DNA for the CDR3: TGTGCCACCAGTTCCCCCGGGAACTCTGGAAACACCATATATTTT.

This rearrangement joins TRBV11-1 to TRBJ1-2, with D possibly TRBD1 on 5 matching bases. CDR3 length: 13 residues. The V end lost 8 bases, the J end lost 6 bases, and 16 bases lay between the germline ends. In germline, CDR1 is SGHAT, CDR2 FQDESV (reference sequence). In DNA form, the CDR3 reads TGTGCCAGCTCTCTTCAGGGCCTGGATGGCTACACCTTC. It translates to CASSLQGLDGYTF.

The chain employs TRBV5-4 and TRBJ1-1, with D maybe TRBD1 (6 bases). V lost 0 bases, J lost 8 bases, and 11 bases lay in between. The CDR3 totals 13 residues. CDR1 is SGHNT and CDR2 is YYREEE in the germline V gene (reference sequence). The CDR3 sequence: CASSLVGGGEAFF. The DNA for the CDR3 is TGTGCCAGCAGCTTGGTAGGGGGAGGGGAAGCTTTCTTT.

The chain recombines TRBV27 with TRBJ1-4; D is undetermined. The CDR3 sequence is 15 residues long. Germline lookup yields CDR1 MNHEY and CDR2 SMNVEV (reference sequence). Trimming took 8 bases from V and 7 from J, leaving 20 bases between them. The CDR3 nucleotides are TGTGCCAGCGCGTATTGGGCGGGGAAAGGTGAAAAACTGTTTTTT. Translation gives CASAYWAGKGEKLFF.

The chain links TRBV6-1 to TRBJ1-2, with D tentatively TRBD1 (6 bases). The CDR3 runs 12 residues. CDR1 is MNHNS and CDR2 is SASEGT in the germline V gene. V dropped 10 bases and J dropped 6 bases, with 15 bases sitting between them. In nucleotides, the CDR3 is TGTGCCATAAGGGGAAGGGGGAATGGCTACACCTTC. It yields the protein CAIRGRGNGYTF.